The 14 T cell receptor beta chains listed next were all sequenced from one sample in a study of blood T cells in healthy people across ages. Alongside a J-beta primer mix, a sample-barcoded 5' primer served in a second PCR lasting roughly 6 to 11 cycles. TCRdb reprocessed the 5' RACE reads with MiXCR, giving one entry per CDR3 protein. The sample includes some 700,000 distinct CDR3 sequences, about 42% of them seen just once. Sequencing input: blood. Receptors were obtained from a woman in her fifties or sixties in good health.

This clonotype was observed a few times. The chain is built from TRBV9 and TRBJ2-7; 7 positions agree with TRBD2. The CDR3 runs to 16 residues. V was clipped by 2 bases and J by 0 bases; unmatched bases: 8. Germline CDR1 and CDR2: SGDLS and YYNGEE. This chain's CDR3 is CASSVGRDSLSYEQYF. The CDR3 bases are TGTGCCAGCAGCGTGGGGAGGGACTCCCTCTCCTACGAGCAGTACTTC. Using reference TRBV9 and TRBJ2-7 for the parts outside the CDR3, the full variable domain is DSGVTQTPKHLITATGQRVTLRCSPRSGDLSVYWYQQSLDQGLQFLIQYYNGEERAKGNILERFSAQQFPDLHSELNLSSLELGDSALYFCASSVGRDSLSYEQYFGPGTRLTVT.

The gene calls are TRBV10-3 and TRBJ2-1, with D perhaps assigned TRBD1 or TRBD2 (5 bases each). V dropped 0 bases and J dropped 2 bases, with 11 bases sitting between them. CDR3 length equals 16 residues. Per the germline V gene, CDR1 is ENHRY and CDR2 is SYGVKD. The CDR3 protein is CAISESMRGTYNEQFF. The DNA for the CDR3 is TGTGCCATCAGTGAGTCGATGAGGGGTACCTACAATGAGCAGTTCTTC.

The CDR3 DNA is TGTGCCAGCTCACCAAACAGGGATAATGAAAAACTGTTTTTT. Translating gives CASSPNRDNEKLFF. The chain is built from TRBV18 and TRBJ1-4; D is possibly TRBD1 (6 bases). The germline V gene encodes CDR1 KGHSH and CDR2 LQKENI. This CDR3 comprises 14 residues. V shed 2 bases and J shed 4 bases, with 8 bases lying between them.

This clonotype was counted a few times. The V and J genes are TRBV20-1 and TRBJ2-1, with TRBD2 identical over 8 bases. The CDR3 spans 16 residues. Per germline, CDR1 DFQATT and CDR2 SNEGSKA (reference sequence). With V trimmed by 3 bases and J by 1 base, 8 bases remained unmatched. The CDR3 DNA reads TGCAGTGCTAGGGGACGGGGACTAGTGTCCTACAATGAGCAGTTCTTC. It translates to CSARGRGLVSYNEQFF.

The chain combines TRBV20-1 with TRBJ2-3; TRBD2 matches at 11 bases. The CDR3 loop spans 15 amino acids. J gave up 2 bases and V 6 bases, and 7 bases lay outside the gene matches. The germline CDR1 and CDR2 sequences are DFQATT and SNEGSKA (reference sequence). The CDR3 nucleotides read TGCAGTGCGCAACTAGCGGGGGTCTTCACAGATACGCAGTATTTT. Amino acids: CSAQLAGVFTDTQYF.

This rearrangement joins TRBV19 to TRBJ2-1, with D possibly being TRBD1 or TRBD2 (5 bases each). The V and J ends lost 7 bases and 8 bases respectively, with 21 bases between them. The CDR3 covers 15 residues. CDR1 and CDR2 from the germline V gene are LNHDA and SQIVND (reference sequence). In DNA form, the CDR3 reads TGTGCCAGTACTGGGGCGGAGGCCCTCTTCCATGAGCAGTTCTTC. It codes for CASTGAEALFHEQFF.

Concerning this clonotype: A much larger clone lies one base from this, so it may be a read error. The chain combines TRBV7-8 with TRBJ2-3; D is ambiguous. The V gene's germline CDR1 is SGHVS and CDR2 FQNEAQ. This CDR3 is built from 11 residues. The CDR3 loop is CASSLKDTRYF. DNA of the CDR3: TGTGCCAGCAGCTTAAAAGATACGCGGTATTTT.

The chain employs TRBV9 and TRBJ2-3; 7 bases map to TRBD2. The CDR3 is 15 residues long. After removal of 6 bases from V and 7 bases from J, the junction contained 14 bases not matched to a gene. From germline, CDR1 is SGDLS and CDR2 YYNGEE. The CDR3 reads CASTGGRGGINTQYF. The CDR3 DNA sequence: TGTGCCAGCACGGGTGGCCGCGGGGGAATTAATACGCAGTATTTT.

The V call is TRBV7-2, the J call TRBJ1-1, with D uncertain. Germline V gives CDR1 SGHTA, CDR2 FQGNSA. The CDR3 length is 12 residues. V lost 5 bases and J 9 bases, leaving 13 bases between the germline ends. The CDR3 reads CASSLRERKAFF. CDR3 coding DNA: TGTGCCAGCAGCCTTAGGGAGAGGAAAGCTTTCTTT.

This chain connects TRBV7-2 to TRBJ2-5, with TRBD2 matching over 12 bases. CDR3 length equals 16 residues. In germline, CDR1 is SGHTA, CDR2 FQGNSA. J lost 5 bases, V lost 5 bases, and 9 bases had no gene match. In DNA form, the CDR3 reads TGTGCCAGCAGCCCTCGAAACGGACTAGCGGGGGAGACCCAGTACTTC. Translation gives CASSPRNGLAGETQYF.

The CDR3 protein is CAISGRDNEQFF. Here the CDR3 DNA reads TGTGCCATCAGTGGACGGGACAATGAGCAGTTCTTC. The chain is built from TRBV10-3 and TRBJ2-1; D gene unclear. The CDR3 spans 12 residues. Trimming took 4 bases from V and 5 from J, leaving 6 bases between them. The germline V gene encodes CDR1 ENHRY and CDR2 SYGVKD.

The chain combines TRBV6-2 or TRBV6-3 with TRBJ1-5; no clear D gene. CDR3 length equals 12 residues. V was trimmed by 6 bases and J by 7 bases, leaving 10 bases between them. Germline CDR1 reads MNHEY; CDR2 reads SVGEGT. Here the CDR3 reads CASREALQPQHF. CDR3 DNA sequence: TGTGCCAGCAGAGAGGCTCTACAGCCCCAGCATTTT.

Concerning this clonotype: Just one base apart from a much larger clone, this may be a read error. The chain combines TRBV9 with TRBJ2-7; D not resolved. The germline CDR1 and CDR2 sequences are SGDLS and YYNGEE. The CDR3 spans 14 residues. Trimming stripped 0 bases from V and 3 bases from J, with 10 bases between. The CDR3 region has the DNA TGTGCCAGCAGCGTAGAAAACCTGGACTACGAGCAGTACTTC. Translated, it gives CASSVENLDYEQYF.

The V gene is TRBV20-1, the J gene TRBJ1-6; TRBD1 matches 7 bases. V dropped 1 base and J dropped 7; count of bases not matched to a gene: 10. Germline assignment: CDR1 DFQATT and CDR2 SNEGSKA (reference sequence). This CDR3 is 16 amino acids long. CDR3 sequence: CSARGDSQGVNSPLHF. The CDR3 DNA reads as TGCAGTGCTAGAGGGGACAGTCAGGGAGTAAATTCACCCCTCCACTTT.